The subject of this entry is one TCR beta chain. What it binds is unknown. This specimen belongs to a study of cytomegalovirus exposure and HLA in healthy donors. Study-wide results and limits: The Asian-associated ancestry cluster reportedly had fewer N-insertions than the roughly 720-donor mean in a later analysis. Researchers reported in a later analysis that a missense DCLRE1C variant was tied to TCR beta V- and J-gene trimming.

Unrecorded immune exposures were likely, despite nominal health at sampling. 13 Jbeta primers and 60 Vbeta primers were used for the PCR. This table comes from immunoSEQ multiplex PCR, and its TCRdb copy is limited to in-frame clones, with some not included. The repertoire holds roughly 110,000 clones, with over 60% as singletons. Sequencing was carried out using PBMCs. The sequence came from a middle-aged man in good health and CMV-seropositive.

The CDR3 is CAISTATGGREAFF. The CDR3 DNA reads TGTGCCATCAGTACCGCTACAGGGGGACGGGAAGCTTTCTTT. This chain connects TRBV10-3 to TRBJ1-1; TRBD1 agrees at 8 bases. With V trimmed by 5 bases and J by 8 bases, 10 bases remained unmatched. This CDR3 region has 14 residues. The germline gives CDR1 ENHRY, CDR2 SYGVKD.